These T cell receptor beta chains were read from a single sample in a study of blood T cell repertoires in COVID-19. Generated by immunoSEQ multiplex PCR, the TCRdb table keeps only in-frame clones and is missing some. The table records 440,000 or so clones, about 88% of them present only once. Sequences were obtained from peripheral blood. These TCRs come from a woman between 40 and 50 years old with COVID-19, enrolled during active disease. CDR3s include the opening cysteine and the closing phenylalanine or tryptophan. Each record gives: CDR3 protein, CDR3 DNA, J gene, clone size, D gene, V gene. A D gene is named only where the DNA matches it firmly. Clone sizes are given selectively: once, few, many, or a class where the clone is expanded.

CDR3 protein: CASSLTSGISYNEQFF; CDR3 DNA: TGTGCCAGCAGCTTGACTAGCGGGATCTCCTACAATGAGCAGTTCTTC; J gene: TRBJ2-1; clone size: NA; D gene: TRBD2; V gene: TRBV7-3
CDR3 protein: CASSQAIVGAGANEQFF; CDR3 DNA: TGCGCCAGCAGCCAAGCGATTGTGGGGGCCGGGGCCAATGAGCAGTTCTTC; J gene: TRBJ2-1; clone size: NA; D gene: NA; V gene: TRBV4-3
CDR3 protein: CASSYRTYNEQFF; CDR3 DNA: TGTGCCAGCAGTTATCGGACTTACAATGAGCAGTTCTTC; J gene: TRBJ2-1; clone size: NA; D gene: NA; V gene: TRBV6-2/TRBV6-3
CDR3 protein: CASSQDRSSGGAYAAYEQYF; CDR3 DNA: TGTGCCAGCAGCCAAGATCGATCGAGCGGGGGGGCCTATGCGGCCTACGAGCAGTACTTC; J gene: TRBJ2-7; clone size: NA; D gene: TRBD2; V gene: TRBV3-1/TRBV3-2
CDR3 protein: CASSHRGQVNTGELFF; CDR3 DNA: TGCGCCAGCAGCCACCGTGGACAGGTGAACACCGGGGAGCTGTTTTTT; J gene: TRBJ2-2; clone size: NA; D gene: TRBD1; V gene: TRBV4-1
CDR3 protein: CASSYLGGRTDTQYF; CDR3 DNA: TGTGCCAGCAGTTACTTGGGGGGTCGCACAGATACGCAGTATTTT; J gene: TRBJ2-3; clone size: NA; D gene: NA; V gene: TRBV6-2/TRBV6-3
CDR3 protein: CASSLGLADNEQFF; CDR3 DNA: TGTGCCAGCAGTTTAGGCCTAGCTGACAATGAGCAGTTCTTC; J gene: TRBJ2-1; clone size: once; D gene: NA; V gene: TRBV27
CDR3 protein: CASSPFQRTGTGGSTDTQYF; CDR3 DNA: TGTGCCAGCTCACCATTCCAACGGACCGGGACAGGGGGTTCCACAGATACGCAGTATTTT; J gene: TRBJ2-3; clone size: NA; D gene: TRBD1; V gene: TRBV18
CDR3 protein: CASSYGEGQPQHF; CDR3 DNA: TGTGCCAGCAGTTACGGTGAGGGCCAGCCCCAGCATTTT; J gene: TRBJ1-5; clone size: NA; D gene: NA; V gene: TRBV6-6
CDR3 protein: CASSRGAPEKLFF; CDR3 DNA: TGTGCCAGTAGCCGGGGGGCGCCGGAAAAACTGTTTTTT; J gene: TRBJ1-4; clone size: few; D gene: NA; V gene: TRBV19
CDR3 protein: CASSPPGNEQFF; CDR3 DNA: TGCGCCAGCAGCCCCCCCGGGAATGAGCAGTTCTTC; J gene: TRBJ2-1; clone size: NA; D gene: NA; V gene: TRBV5-1
CDR3 protein: CASSTRTQNYGYTF; CDR3 DNA: TGTGCCAGTAGTACTCGGACACAGAACTATGGCTACACCTTC; J gene: TRBJ1-2; clone size: NA; D gene: NA; V gene: TRBV19
CDR3 protein: CATSRPNPRGAAFF; CDR3 DNA: TGTGCCACCAGCAGACCTAACCCCAGGGGGGCGGCTTTCTTT; J gene: TRBJ1-1; clone size: once; D gene: TRBD1; V gene: TRBV15
CDR3 protein: CASSPTGQGAQYF; CDR3 DNA: TGTGCCAGCAGCCCCACTGGACAGGGGGCCCAGTACTTC; J gene: TRBJ2-5; clone size: NA; D gene: TRBD1; V gene: TRBV5-6
CDR3 protein: CASRTGTYNEQFF; CDR3 DNA: TGTGCCAGCAGGACAGGGACTTACAATGAGCAGTTCTTC; J gene: TRBJ2-1; clone size: NA; D gene: NA; V gene: TRBV12-3/TRBV12-4
CDR3 protein: CSASSPGETQYF; CDR3 DNA: TGCAGTGCTAGTTCCCCGGGGGAGACCCAGTACTTC; J gene: TRBJ2-5; clone size: NA; D gene: NA; V gene: TRBV20-1
CDR3 protein: CASSTEGTYGYTF; CDR3 DNA: TGTGCCAGCAGTACGGAGGGTACCTATGGCTACACCTTC; J gene: TRBJ1-2; clone size: NA; D gene: NA; V gene: TRBV6-6
CDR3 protein: CASSTVSSGNTIYF; CDR3 DNA: TGTGCCAGTAGTACGGTGTCCTCTGGAAACACCATATATTTT; J gene: TRBJ1-3; clone size: NA; D gene: NA; V gene: TRBV19
CDR3 protein: CASSLEGPNQPQHF; CDR3 DNA: TGTGCCAGCAGCTTGGAGGGGCCGAATCAGCCCCAGCATTTT; J gene: TRBJ1-5; clone size: NA; D gene: NA; V gene: TRBV5-6
CDR3 protein: CASSQQGVKEETQYF; CDR3 DNA: TGTGCCAGCAGTCAGCAGGGGGTGAAAGAAGAGACCCAGTACTTC; J gene: TRBJ2-5; clone size: NA; D gene: TRBD1; V gene: TRBV6-5
CDR3 protein: CASSDRMGQGFQYF; CDR3 DNA: TGTGCCAGCAGCGATCGTATGGGACAGGGCTTTCAGTACTTC; J gene: TRBJ2-7; clone size: few; D gene: TRBD1; V gene: TRBV9
CDR3 protein: CASSLWGSGWSSTDTQYF; CDR3 DNA: TGCGCCAGCAGCTTGTGGGGTAGCGGGTGGTCTAGCACAGATACGCAGTATTTT; J gene: TRBJ2-3; clone size: NA; D gene: TRBD2; V gene: TRBV5-1
CDR3 protein: CASSHHQGTSTSTNEKLFF; CDR3 DNA: TGTGCCAGCAGTCATCATCAGGGGACTAGCACCTCAACTAATGAAAAACTGTTTTTT; J gene: TRBJ1-4; clone size: NA; D gene: NA; V gene: TRBV7-9
CDR3 protein: CASSLLGQQETQYF; CDR3 DNA: TGTGCCAGCAGCTTACTTGGACAGCAAGAGACCCAGTACTTC; J gene: TRBJ2-5; clone size: NA; D gene: NA; V gene: TRBV7-2
CDR3 protein: CASRNPGQGGAGELFF; CDR3 DNA: TGTGCCAGCAGGAACCCGGGACAGGGGGGCGCCGGGGAGCTGTTTTTT; J gene: TRBJ2-2; clone size: NA; D gene: TRBD1; V gene: TRBV7-9
CDR3 protein: CASSFRGQYGGELFF; CDR3 DNA: TGTGCCAGCAGCTTCAGGGGACAGTACGGCGGGGAGCTGTTTTTT; J gene: TRBJ2-2; clone size: NA; D gene: TRBD1; V gene: TRBV7-2
CDR3 protein: CASSLGTGGDYGYTF; CDR3 DNA: TGCGCCAGCAGCTTGGGGACAGGGGGAGACTATGGCTACACCTTC; J gene: TRBJ1-2; clone size: NA; D gene: TRBD1; V gene: TRBV5-1
CDR3 protein: CASSLYIGDAGNTIYF; CDR3 DNA: TGTGCCAGCAGCCTATACATTGGAGACGCTGGAAACACCATATATTTT; J gene: TRBJ1-3; clone size: NA; D gene: NA; V gene: TRBV28
CDR3 protein: CSAGEDSYEQYF; CDR3 DNA: TGCAGCGCAGGAGAGGACTCCTACGAGCAGTACTTC; J gene: TRBJ2-7; clone size: once; D gene: NA; V gene: TRBV29-1
CDR3 protein: CASSLSPEAYEQYF; CDR3 DNA: TGTGCCAGCAGTTTATCTCCAGAAGCCTACGAGCAGTACTTC; J gene: TRBJ2-7; clone size: NA; D gene: NA; V gene: TRBV27
CDR3 protein: CASSGGQGVVW; CDR3 DNA: TGTGCCAGCAGTGGAGGGCAGGGGGTTGTATGG; J gene: TRBJ1-2; clone size: NA; D gene: TRBD1; V gene: TRBV27
CDR3 protein: CASRPGVGTGVHDTQYF; CDR3 DNA: TGTGCCAGCAGACCTGGGGTTGGGACAGGGGTACACGATACGCAGTATTTT; J gene: TRBJ2-3; clone size: NA; D gene: TRBD1; V gene: TRBV27
CDR3 protein: CAWSVVGRAYTEAFF; CDR3 DNA: TGTGCCTGGAGTGTAGTCGGCAGGGCGTACACTGAAGCTTTCTTT; J gene: TRBJ1-1; clone size: NA; D gene: NA; V gene: TRBV30
CDR3 protein: CASSRTGDTYYGYTF; CDR3 DNA: TGCGCCAGCAGTCGGACAGGAGATACCTACTATGGCTACACCTTC; J gene: TRBJ1-2; clone size: NA; D gene: TRBD1; V gene: TRBV5-1
CDR3 protein: CASSRPAGGAYNEQFF; CDR3 DNA: TGTGCCAGCAGCCGACCAGCGGGGGGTGCCTACAATGAGCAGTTCTTC; J gene: TRBJ2-1; clone size: NA; D gene: TRBD2; V gene: TRBV4-2
CDR3 protein: CASSLSQLAYNSPLHF; CDR3 DNA: TGCGCCAGCAGCTTGAGCCAACTTGCCTATAATTCACCCCTCCACTTT; J gene: TRBJ1-6; clone size: NA; D gene: NA; V gene: TRBV5-1
CDR3 protein: CASSLGQGALYF; CDR3 DNA: TGTGCCAGCAGTCTAGGACAGGGGGCCTTGTACTTC; J gene: TRBJ2-7; clone size: NA; D gene: TRBD1; V gene: TRBV12-3/TRBV12-4
CDR3 protein: CSVEGLAGVTDTQYF; CDR3 DNA: TGCAGCGTTGAAGGTCTAGCGGGAGTTACAGATACGCAGTATTTT; J gene: TRBJ2-3; clone size: once; D gene: TRBD2; V gene: TRBV29-1
CDR3 protein: CASSSLAGVLYEQYF; CDR3 DNA: TGTGCCAGCAGCTCCTTGGCGGGGGTTTTATACGAGCAGTACTTC; J gene: TRBJ2-7; clone size: NA; D gene: TRBD2; V gene: TRBV7-8
CDR3 protein: CASRMTGANTEAFF; CDR3 DNA: TGTGCCAGTAGAATGACAGGGGCGAACACTGAAGCTTTCTTT; J gene: TRBJ1-1; clone size: NA; D gene: TRBD1; V gene: TRBV11-2
CDR3 protein: CASSTHREQTQYF; CDR3 DNA: TGTGCCAGCAGCACCCACAGGGAGCAGACCCAGTACTTC; J gene: TRBJ2-5; clone size: NA; D gene: NA; V gene: TRBV9
CDR3 protein: CASMTGLAGPFSYEQYF; CDR3 DNA: TGTGCCAGCATGACAGGACTAGCGGGCCCGTTCTCCTACGAGCAGTACTTC; J gene: TRBJ2-7; clone size: NA; D gene: TRBD2; V gene: TRBV2